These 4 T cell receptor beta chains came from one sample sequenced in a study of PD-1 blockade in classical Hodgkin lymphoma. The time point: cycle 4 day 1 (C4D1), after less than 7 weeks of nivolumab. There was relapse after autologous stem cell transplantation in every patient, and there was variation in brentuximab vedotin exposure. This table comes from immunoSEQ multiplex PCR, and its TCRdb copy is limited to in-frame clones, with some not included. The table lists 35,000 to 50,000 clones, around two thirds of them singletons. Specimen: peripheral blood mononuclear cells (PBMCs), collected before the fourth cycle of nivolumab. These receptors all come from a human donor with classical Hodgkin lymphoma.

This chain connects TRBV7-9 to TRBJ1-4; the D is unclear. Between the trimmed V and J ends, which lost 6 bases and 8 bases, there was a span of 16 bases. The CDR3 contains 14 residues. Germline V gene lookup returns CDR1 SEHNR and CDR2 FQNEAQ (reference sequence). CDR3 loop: CASSFTRTTEKLFF. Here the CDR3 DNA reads TGTGCCAGCAGTTTCACACGGACGACGGAAAAACTGTTTTTT.

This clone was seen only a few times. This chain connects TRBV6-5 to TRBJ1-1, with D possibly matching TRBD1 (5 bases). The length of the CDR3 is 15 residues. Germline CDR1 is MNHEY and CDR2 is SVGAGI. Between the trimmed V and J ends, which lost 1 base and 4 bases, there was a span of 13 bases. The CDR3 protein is CASSYYGGGGTEAFF. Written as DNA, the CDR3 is TGTGCCAGCAGTTACTATGGCGGGGGAGGCACTGAAGCTTTCTTT.

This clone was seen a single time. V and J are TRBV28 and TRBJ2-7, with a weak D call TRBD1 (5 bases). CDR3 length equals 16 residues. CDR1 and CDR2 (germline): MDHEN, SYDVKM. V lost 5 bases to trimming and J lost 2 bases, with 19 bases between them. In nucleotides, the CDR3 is TGTGCCAGCAGTAATACCAGGGCTTGGGTAACCTACGAGCAGTACTTC. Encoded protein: CASSNTRAWVTYEQYF.

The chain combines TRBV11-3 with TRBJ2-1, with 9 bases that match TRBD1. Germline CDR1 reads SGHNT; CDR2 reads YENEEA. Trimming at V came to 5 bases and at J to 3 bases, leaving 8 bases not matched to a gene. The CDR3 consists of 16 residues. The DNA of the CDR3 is TGTGCCAGCAGCAGGGGACAGGGAGGTTTCTACAATGAGCAGTTCTTC. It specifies CASSRGQGGFYNEQFF.